This entry lists 22 T cell receptor beta chains sequenced from one sample in a study of cytomegalovirus exposure and HLA in healthy donors. The PCR contained 60 Vbeta and 13 Jbeta primers. The data were produced by immunoSEQ multiplex PCR, yet TCRdb's version contains in-frame clones alone and is incomplete. The sample yields approximately 120,000 clones, over 65% seen once. Material for sequencing was PBMCs. The receptors come from a female donor in good health and CMV-seronegative.

This clone was counted a single time. The genes are TRBV7-2 and TRBJ2-2; the D is unclear. Germline values: CDR1 SGHTA, CDR2 FQGNSA. This CDR3 contains 13 residues. Between the trimmed V and J ends, which lost 4 bases and 6 bases, there was a span of 9 bases. In DNA form, the CDR3 reads TGTGCCAGCAGCTCGACGGGTCCCGGGGAGCTGTTTTTT. It yields the protein CASSSTGPGELFF.

This clone was counted a few times. The chain is built from TRBV9 and TRBJ1-1; no definite D call. Germline CDR1 and CDR2: SGDLS and YYNGEE. Trimming removed 3 bases from V and 10 bases from J, with 13 bases in between. This CDR3 contains 12 residues. The CDR3 loop reads CASSGGNERAFF. In nucleotides, the CDR3 is TGTGCCAGCAGCGGAGGGAACGAGAGAGCTTTCTTT.

This clone appeared once. The J gene is TRBJ2-5, the V gene TRBV15; 13 positions agree with TRBD2. The germline V gene encodes CDR1 LNHNV and CDR2 YYDKDF (reference sequence). The V gene end was trimmed by 1 base and the J gene end by 5 bases; junction bases not matched to a gene: 7. This CDR3 region has 17 residues. In nucleotides, the CDR3 is TGTGCCACCAGCAGAGTCTGGACTAGCGGGGGTAGGGAGACCCAGTACTTC. Residues: CATSRVWTSGGRETQYF.

Only a few counts were recorded for this clone. The V gene is TRBV6-5, the J gene TRBJ1-1; a weak D match, TRBD1 (5 bases). The CDR3 extends over 13 amino acids. Trimming left V 6 bases short and J 0 bases short, with 8 bases between. The germline V gene encodes CDR1 MNHEY and CDR2 SVGAGI. The CDR3 coding sequence is TGTGCCAGCAGACGGGACTTGAACACTGAAGCTTTCTTT. Amino acids: CASRRDLNTEAFF.

Worth noting for this clone: At one end, the junction sequence differs from germline, possibly due to a read error. This chain connects TRBV6-1 to TRBJ2-3; 8 nucleotides agree with TRBD1. The length of the CDR3 is 15 residues. CDR1 is MNHNS, CDR2 SASEGT, per germline. In DNA, the CDR3 is TGTGCCATCAGTACCGGACAGGGAGAAACAGATACGCAGTATTTT. This codes for CAISTGQGETDTQYF.

This chain joins TRBV27 and TRBJ1-2; 9 positions match TRBD1. V was pared by 6 bases and J by 2 bases, with 4 bases of the junction left unmatched. The length of the CDR3 is 14 residues. Germline V gene data show CDR1 as MNHEY and CDR2 as SMNVEV (reference sequence). The CDR3 DNA sequence: TGTGCCAGCAGAAGACAGGGGGGAAACTATGGCTACACCTTC. It specifies CASRRQGGNYGYTF.

A few counts support this clone. This rearrangement joins TRBV2 to TRBJ2-3; tentative D call: TRBD2 (5 bases). Trimming removed 6 bases at V and 1 base at J, with 14 bases between. CDR3 length equals 15 residues. Germline V CDR1 and CDR2: SNHLY, FYNNEI. This CDR3 is CASSREGKGTDTQYF. As DNA, the CDR3 is TGTGCCAGCAGCAGAGAGGGTAAGGGCACAGATACGCAGTATTTT.

The chain carries TRBV25-1 and TRBJ1-4; TRBD1 matches at 9 bases. V lost 7 bases, J lost 7 bases, and 7 bases stayed unmatched. This CDR3 is 14 amino acids long. Germline CDR1 is MGHDK and CDR2 is SYGVNS. The CDR3 DNA is TGTGCCAGCAACCGACAGGGGGAGAGTGAAAAACTGTTTTTT. It specifies CASNRQGESEKLFF.

J is TRBJ2-3 and V is TRBV7-2, with D tentatively TRBD2 (6 bases). The length of the CDR3 is 16 residues. V was clipped by 0 bases and J by 5 bases, with 15 bases between them. Germline loops: CDR1 SGHTA, CDR2 FQGNSA. CDR3 coding DNA: TGTGCCAGCAGCTTAGCCCAGCGGGCACTGGGAGATACGCAGTATTTT. Translation gives CASSLAQRALGDTQYF.

This clone has a handful of counts. The rearrangement links TRBV13 to TRBJ1-1; possible D gene TRBD1, 6 bases. The germline V gene encodes CDR1 PRHDT and CDR2 FYEKMQ (reference sequence). The CDR3 is 14 residues long. Trimming shortened V by 5 bases and J by 5 bases, and 15 bases separated the two germline ends. This CDR3 is CASSPQGWGTEAFF. CDR3 DNA: TGTGCCAGCAGCCCACAGGGTTGGGGAACTGAAGCTTTCTTT.

The chain joins TRBV9 to TRBJ1-2; 8 bases are a match to TRBD1. The CDR3 sequence is 15 residues long. Germline V CDR1 and CDR2: SGDLS, YYNGEE. The junction had 6 bases not matched to a gene; V was cut back by 0 bases and J by 5 bases. The CDR3: CASSVGQGAYYGYTF. The CDR3 DNA sequence: TGTGCCAGCAGCGTAGGGCAGGGGGCCTATTATGGCTACACCTTC.

The chain employs TRBV5-1 and TRBJ2-7; perhaps TRBD2 as D (6 bases). The CDR3 is 17 residues long. Deletions cut 0 bases from V and 3 bases from J, with 19 bases between. Germline CDR1 and CDR2: SGHRS and YFSETQ. The CDR3 region is CASSLVVGGISIYEQYF. CDR3 sequence (DNA): TGCGCCAGCAGCTTGGTGGTTGGGGGGATTTCCATCTACGAGCAGTACTTC.

The chain employs TRBV20-1 and TRBJ2-5; D not certain. The CDR3 totals 11 residues. V lost 3 bases and J 5 bases, leaving 7 bases between the germline ends. CDR1 and CDR2 from the germline V gene are DFQATT and SNEGSKA (reference sequence). For the CDR3, the DNA is TGCAGTGCTAGGTTCGGGGAGACCCAGTACTTC. This encodes CSARFGETQYF.

This chain uses TRBV9 with TRBJ1-3; D not resolved. Deletions cut 2 bases from V and 1 base from J, with 16 bases between. This CDR3 has 17 residues. Germline V gene data show CDR1 as SGDLS and CDR2 as YYNGEE. CDR3 protein: CASSVSSAGFSGNTIYF. The CDR3 DNA sequence: TGTGCCAGCAGCGTTTCCTCAGCCGGGTTTTCTGGAAACACCATATATTTT.

Of note for this clone: At one end, the junction sequence differs from germline, possibly due to a read error. The rearrangement links TRBV5-4 to TRBJ2-3, with TRBD2 matching over 11 bases. The CDR3 is 15 residues long. Germline V gene sequence: CDR1 SGHNT, CDR2 YYREEE (reference sequence). The CDR3 sequence: CACSYSGGAADTQYF. For the CDR3, the DNA is TGTGCCTGCAGCTATAGCGGGGGGGCCGCCGATACGCAGTATTTT.

This sequence joins TRBV5-6 and TRBJ2-1; 8 positions match TRBD2. The trim removed 1 base at V and 5 bases at J, leaving 5 bases unmatched. Germline lookup yields CDR1 SGHDT and CDR2 YYEEEE. The length of the CDR3 is 15 residues. The CDR3 coding sequence is TGTGCCAGCAGCTTGCCGGGACTAGGCAACAATGAGCAGTTCTTC. It translates to CASSLPGLGNNEQFF. The whole variable domain, remainder taken from reference TRBV5-6 and TRBJ2-1, is DAGVTQSPTHLIKTRGQQVTLRCSPKSGHDTVSWYQQALGQGPQFIFQYYEEEERQRGNFPDRFSGHQFPNYSSELNVNALLLGDSALYLCASSLPGLGNNEQFFGPGTRLTVL.

V usage is TRBV7-8 and J usage is TRBJ2-1, with 12 bases matching TRBD2. The V segment lost 5 bases and the J segment 7 bases; nucleotides outside the gene matches: 24. CDR3 size: 21 residues. The germline V gene has CDR1 SGHVS and CDR2 FQNEAQ. The CDR3 region is CASSPQLGLAGLSPRGNEQFF. Here the CDR3 DNA reads TGTGCCAGCAGCCCGCAACTCGGACTAGCGGGGCTCTCCCCCCGGGGGAATGAGCAGTTCTTC.

The rearrangement uses TRBV7-2 and TRBJ2-7; no definite D call. The CDR3 has 12 residues. CDR1 is SGHTA and CDR2 is FQGNSA in the germline V gene. With 8 bases removed from V and 5 bases from J, the gap between germline ends came to 13 bases. This chain's CDR3 is CASGPTRHEQYF. In DNA, the CDR3 is TGTGCCAGCGGTCCGACTCGTCACGAGCAGTACTTC.

The J gene is TRBJ2-5, the V gene TRBV30; TRBD2 is a possible D gene (6 bases). This CDR3 comprises 13 residues. Germline V gene lookup returns CDR1 GTSNPN and CDR2 SVGIG (reference sequence). With 2 bases removed from V and 5 bases from J, the gap between germline ends came to 12 bases. The CDR3 DNA sequence: TGTGCCTGGAGTCGGGACTCGTGGGAGACCCAGTACTTC. Its protein product is CAWSRDSWETQYF.

This chain uses TRBV7-3 with TRBJ1-5; unclear D gene. Per germline, CDR1 SGHTA and CDR2 FQGTGA. The germline V and J ends were trimmed by 2 bases and 1 base, with 18 bases remaining between them. This CDR3 region has 18 residues. The CDR3 here is CASSLSILPGRSNQPQHF. The CDR3 bases are TGTGCCAGCAGCTTATCTATTTTGCCGGGGAGAAGCAATCAGCCCCAGCATTTT.

This chain joins TRBV21-1 and TRBJ2-7; the D call of TRBD2 is as the table states it, not checked on the DNA. TRBV21-1 is recorded as a pseudogene. The CDR3 has 17 residues. The DNA for the CDR3 is TGTGCCACCCCCATGCTGGGGGTCGTAGCGGGGAGCGGAGAGCAGTACTTC. Protein sequence: CATPMLGVVAGSGEQYF.

The CDR3 region has the DNA TGTGCCAGCAGTTCATCGTCCGGACAGTTAGGCGAGCAGTACTTC. Translating it yields CASSSSSGQLGEQYF. The V and J genes are TRBV28 and TRBJ2-7; TRBD1 might be the D (6 bases). This CDR3 has 15 residues. CDR1 and CDR2 (germline): MDHEN, SYDVKM. Between the trimmed V and J ends, which lost 4 bases and 6 bases, there was a span of 19 bases.